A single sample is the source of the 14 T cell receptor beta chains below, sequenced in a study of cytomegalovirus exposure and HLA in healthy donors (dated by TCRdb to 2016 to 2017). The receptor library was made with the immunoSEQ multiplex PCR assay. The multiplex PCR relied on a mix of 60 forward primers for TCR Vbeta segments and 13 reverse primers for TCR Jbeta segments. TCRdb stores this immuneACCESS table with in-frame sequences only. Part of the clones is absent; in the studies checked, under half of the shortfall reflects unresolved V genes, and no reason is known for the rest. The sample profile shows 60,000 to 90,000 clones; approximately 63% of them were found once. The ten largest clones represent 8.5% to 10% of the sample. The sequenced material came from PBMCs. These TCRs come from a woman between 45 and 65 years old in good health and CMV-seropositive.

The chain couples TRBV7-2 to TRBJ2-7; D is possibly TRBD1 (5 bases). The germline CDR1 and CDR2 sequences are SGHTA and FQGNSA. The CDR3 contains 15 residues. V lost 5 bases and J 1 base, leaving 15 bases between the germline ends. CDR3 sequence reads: CASSPNPGFSYEQYF. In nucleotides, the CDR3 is TGTGCCAGCAGCCCCAACCCAGGGTTTTCCTACGAGCAGTACTTC. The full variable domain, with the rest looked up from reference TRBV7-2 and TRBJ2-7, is GAGVSQSPSNKVTEKGKDVELRCDPISGHTALYWYRQSLGQGLEFLIYFQGNSAPDKSGLPSDRFSAERTGGSVSTLTIQRTQQEDSAVYLCASSPNPGFSYEQYFGPGTRLTVT.

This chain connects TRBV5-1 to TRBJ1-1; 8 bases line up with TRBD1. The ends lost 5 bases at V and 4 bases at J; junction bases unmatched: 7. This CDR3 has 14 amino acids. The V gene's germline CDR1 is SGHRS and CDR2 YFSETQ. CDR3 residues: CASRQGAHGTEAFF. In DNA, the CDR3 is TGCGCCAGCAGGCAGGGGGCGCACGGCACTGAAGCTTTCTTT.

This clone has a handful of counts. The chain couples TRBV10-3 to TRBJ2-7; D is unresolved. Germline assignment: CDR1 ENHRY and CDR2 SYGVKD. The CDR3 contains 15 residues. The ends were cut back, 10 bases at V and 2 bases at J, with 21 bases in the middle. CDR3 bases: TGTGCCACCCAGCGTGACCGTCCCGAAACCTACGAGCAGTACTTC. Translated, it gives CATQRDRPETYEQYF.

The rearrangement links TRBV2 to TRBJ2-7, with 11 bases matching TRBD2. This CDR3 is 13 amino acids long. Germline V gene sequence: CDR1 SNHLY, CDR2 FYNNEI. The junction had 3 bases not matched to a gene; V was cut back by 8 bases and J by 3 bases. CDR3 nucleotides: TGTGCCAGCGGGACTAGCGGCCTCTACGAGCAGTACTTC. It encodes CASGTSGLYEQYF.

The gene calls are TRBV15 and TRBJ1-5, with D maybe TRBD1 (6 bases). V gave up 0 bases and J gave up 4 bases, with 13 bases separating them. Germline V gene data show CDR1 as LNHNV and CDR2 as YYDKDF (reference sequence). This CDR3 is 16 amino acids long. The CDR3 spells CATSREGQGPNQPQHF. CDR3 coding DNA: TGTGCCACCAGCAGAGAGGGGCAGGGGCCAAATCAGCCCCAGCATTTT.

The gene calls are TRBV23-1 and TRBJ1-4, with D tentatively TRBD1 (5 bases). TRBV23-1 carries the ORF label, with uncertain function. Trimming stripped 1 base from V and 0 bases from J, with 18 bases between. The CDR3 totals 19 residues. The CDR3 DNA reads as TGCGCCAGCAGTCAATACTCGGGGGTCCCAATTGCAACTAATGAAAAACTGTTTTTT. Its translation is CASSQYSGVPIATNEKLFF.

CDR3 in DNA: TGCGCCAGCAGCTTGGGGCTAGCGGACACAGATACGCAGTATTTT. Its protein product is CASSLGLADTDTQYF. V is TRBV5-1 and J is TRBJ2-3, with 7 bases matching TRBD2. J lost 2 bases, V lost 0 bases, and 3 bases had no gene match. The length of the CDR3 is 15 residues. CDR1 is SGHRS and CDR2 is YFSETQ in the germline V gene.

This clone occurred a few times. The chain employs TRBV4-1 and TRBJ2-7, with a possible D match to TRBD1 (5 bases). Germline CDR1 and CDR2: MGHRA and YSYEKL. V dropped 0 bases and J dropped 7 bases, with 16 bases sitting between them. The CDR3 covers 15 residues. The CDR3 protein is CASSQEQAYGWEQYF. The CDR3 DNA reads TGCGCCAGCAGCCAAGAACAGGCGTACGGGTGGGAGCAGTACTTC.

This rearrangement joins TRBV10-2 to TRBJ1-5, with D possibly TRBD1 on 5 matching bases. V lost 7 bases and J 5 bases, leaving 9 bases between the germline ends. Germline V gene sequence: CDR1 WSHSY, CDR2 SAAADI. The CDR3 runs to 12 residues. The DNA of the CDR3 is TGCGCCAGCAACGACAGCTATCAGCCCCAGCATTTT. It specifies CASNDSYQPQHF.

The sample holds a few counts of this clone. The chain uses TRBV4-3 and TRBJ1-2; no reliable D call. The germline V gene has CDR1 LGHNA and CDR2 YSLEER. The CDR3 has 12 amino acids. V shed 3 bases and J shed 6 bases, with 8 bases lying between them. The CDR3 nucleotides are TGCGCCAGCAGCCACGCCGGTGATGGCTACACCTTC. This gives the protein CASSHAGDGYTF.

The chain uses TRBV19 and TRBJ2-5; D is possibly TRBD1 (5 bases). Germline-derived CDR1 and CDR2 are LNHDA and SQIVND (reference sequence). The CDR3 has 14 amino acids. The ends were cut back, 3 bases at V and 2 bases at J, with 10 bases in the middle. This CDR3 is CASSMGPEQETQYF. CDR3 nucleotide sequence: TGTGCCAGTAGTATGGGGCCAGAACAAGAGACCCAGTACTTC. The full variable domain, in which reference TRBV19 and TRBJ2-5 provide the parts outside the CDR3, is DGGITQSPKYLFRKEGQNVTLSCEQNLNHDAMYWYRQDPGQGLRLIYYSQIVNDFQKGDIAEGYSVSREKKESFPLTVTSAQKNPTAFYLCASSMGPEQETQYFGPGTRLLVL.

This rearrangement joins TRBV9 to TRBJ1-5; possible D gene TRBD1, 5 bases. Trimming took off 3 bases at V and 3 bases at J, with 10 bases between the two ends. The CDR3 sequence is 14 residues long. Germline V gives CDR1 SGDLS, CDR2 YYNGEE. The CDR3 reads CASSGGEDNQPQHF. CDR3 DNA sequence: TGTGCCAGCAGCGGGGGCGAGGACAATCAGCCCCAGCATTTT.

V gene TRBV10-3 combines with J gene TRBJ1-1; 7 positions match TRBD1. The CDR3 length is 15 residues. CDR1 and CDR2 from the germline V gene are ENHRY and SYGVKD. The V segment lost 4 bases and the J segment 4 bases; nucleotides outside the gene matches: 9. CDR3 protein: CAISGIQGSGTEAFF. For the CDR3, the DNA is TGTGCCATCAGTGGCATACAGGGGTCGGGCACTGAAGCTTTCTTT.

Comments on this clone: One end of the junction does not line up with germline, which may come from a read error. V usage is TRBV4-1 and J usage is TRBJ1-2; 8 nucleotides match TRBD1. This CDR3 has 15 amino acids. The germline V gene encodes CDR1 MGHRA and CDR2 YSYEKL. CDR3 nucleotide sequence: TGCGCCGGCAGCCAAGACCCCAGGGGGCTACTTGGCTACACCTTC. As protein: CAGSQDPRGLLGYTF.